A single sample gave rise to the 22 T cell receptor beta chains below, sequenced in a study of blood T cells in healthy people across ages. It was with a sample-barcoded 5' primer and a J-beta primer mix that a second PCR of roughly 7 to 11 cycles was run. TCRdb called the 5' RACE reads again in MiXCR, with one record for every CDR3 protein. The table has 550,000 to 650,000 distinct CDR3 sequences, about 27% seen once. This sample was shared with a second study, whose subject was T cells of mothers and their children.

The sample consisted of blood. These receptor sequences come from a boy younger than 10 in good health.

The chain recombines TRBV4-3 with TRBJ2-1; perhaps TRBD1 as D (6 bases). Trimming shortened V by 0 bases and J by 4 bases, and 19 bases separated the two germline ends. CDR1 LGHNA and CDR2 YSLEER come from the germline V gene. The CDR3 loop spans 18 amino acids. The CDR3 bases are TGCGCCAGCAGCCAAGATTTCGGCCCAGGGACATATTACAATGAGCAGTTCTTC. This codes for CASSQDFGPGTYYNEQFF.

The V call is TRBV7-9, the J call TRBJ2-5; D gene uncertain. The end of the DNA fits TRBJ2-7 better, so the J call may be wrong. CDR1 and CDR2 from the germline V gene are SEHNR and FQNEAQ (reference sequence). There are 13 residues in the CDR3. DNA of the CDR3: TGTGCCAGCAGCCCGATGGCAGGCTACGAGCAGTACTTC. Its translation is CASSPMAGYEQYF.

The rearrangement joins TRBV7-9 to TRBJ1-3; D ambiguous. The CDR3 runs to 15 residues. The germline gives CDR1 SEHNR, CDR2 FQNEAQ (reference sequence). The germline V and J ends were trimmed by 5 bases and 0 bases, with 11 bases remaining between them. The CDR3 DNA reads TGTGCCAGCAGCCTCGACGGAGGCTCTGGAAACACCATATATTTT. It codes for CASSLDGGSGNTIYF.

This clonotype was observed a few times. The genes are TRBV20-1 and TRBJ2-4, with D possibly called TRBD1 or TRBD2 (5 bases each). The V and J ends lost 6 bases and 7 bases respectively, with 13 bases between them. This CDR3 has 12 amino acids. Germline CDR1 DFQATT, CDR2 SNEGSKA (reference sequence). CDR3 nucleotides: TGCAGTGCCAAACCGGGACCGAACATTCAGTACTTC. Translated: CSAKPGPNIQYF.

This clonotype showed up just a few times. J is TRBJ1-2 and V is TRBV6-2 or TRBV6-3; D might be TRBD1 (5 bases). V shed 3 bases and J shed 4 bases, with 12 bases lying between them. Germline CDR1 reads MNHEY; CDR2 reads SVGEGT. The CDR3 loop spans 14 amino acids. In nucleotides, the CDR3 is TGTGCCAGCAGTTATTCTGGGGACGGCTATGGCTACACCTTC. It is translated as CASSYSGDGYGYTF.

CDR3 sequence reads: CASSYSSSGSGPETQYF. In nucleotides, the CDR3 is TGTGCCAGCAGTTACTCGTCTAGCGGGAGTGGACCCGAGACCCAGTACTTC. This sequence joins TRBV6-2 or TRBV6-3 and TRBJ2-5, with 10 nucleotides matching TRBD2. Looked up from germline, CDR1 is MNHEY and CDR2 is SVGEGT. This CDR3 comprises 17 residues. Trimming took 0 bases from V and 5 from J; bases not matched to a gene: 9.

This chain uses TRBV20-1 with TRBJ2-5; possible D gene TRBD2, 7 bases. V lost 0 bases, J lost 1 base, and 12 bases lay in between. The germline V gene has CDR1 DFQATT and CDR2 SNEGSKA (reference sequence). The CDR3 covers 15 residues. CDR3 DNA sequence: TGCAGTGCTAGAGAGGGGGCTAGCGGCCAAGAGACCCAGTACTTC. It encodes CSAREGASGQETQYF.

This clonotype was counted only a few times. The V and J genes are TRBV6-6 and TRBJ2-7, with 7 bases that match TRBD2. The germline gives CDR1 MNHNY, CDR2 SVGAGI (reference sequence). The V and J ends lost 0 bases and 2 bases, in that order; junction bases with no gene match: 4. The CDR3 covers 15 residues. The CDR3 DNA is TGTGCCAGCAGTTACTCGGCGGGGACTACCTACGAGCAGTACTTC. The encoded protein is CASSYSAGTTYEQYF.

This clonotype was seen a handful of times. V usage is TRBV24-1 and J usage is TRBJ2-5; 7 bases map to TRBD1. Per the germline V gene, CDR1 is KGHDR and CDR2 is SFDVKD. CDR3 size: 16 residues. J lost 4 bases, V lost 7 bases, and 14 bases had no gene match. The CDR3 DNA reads TGTGCCACCAGAGTTCCCCCGACAGGGTCCGTAGAGACCCAGTACTTC. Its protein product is CATRVPPTGSVETQYF.

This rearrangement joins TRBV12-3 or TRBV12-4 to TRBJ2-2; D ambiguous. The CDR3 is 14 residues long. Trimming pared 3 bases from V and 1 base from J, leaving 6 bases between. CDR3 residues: CASSFTVNTGELFF. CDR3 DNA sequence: TGTGCCAGCAGTTTTACAGTGAACACCGGGGAGCTGTTTTTT.

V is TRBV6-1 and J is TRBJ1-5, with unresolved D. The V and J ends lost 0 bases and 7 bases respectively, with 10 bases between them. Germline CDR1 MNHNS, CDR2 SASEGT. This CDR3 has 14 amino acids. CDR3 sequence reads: CASSEAVGRQPQHF. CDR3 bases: TGTGCCAGCAGTGAAGCCGTAGGGCGCCAGCCCCAGCATTTT.

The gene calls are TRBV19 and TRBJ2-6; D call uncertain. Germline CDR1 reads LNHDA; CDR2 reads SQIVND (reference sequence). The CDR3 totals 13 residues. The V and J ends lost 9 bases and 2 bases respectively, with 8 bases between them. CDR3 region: CASSTAGANVLTF. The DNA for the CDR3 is TGTGCCAGCAGCACAGCTGGGGCCAACGTCCTGACTTTC.

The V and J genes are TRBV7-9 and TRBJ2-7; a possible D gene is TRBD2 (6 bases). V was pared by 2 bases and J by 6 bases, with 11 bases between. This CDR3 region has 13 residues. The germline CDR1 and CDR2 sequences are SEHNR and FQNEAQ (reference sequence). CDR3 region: CASSLLAGTEQYF. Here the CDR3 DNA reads TGTGCCAGCAGCTTATTGGCGGGGACCGAGCAGTACTTC.

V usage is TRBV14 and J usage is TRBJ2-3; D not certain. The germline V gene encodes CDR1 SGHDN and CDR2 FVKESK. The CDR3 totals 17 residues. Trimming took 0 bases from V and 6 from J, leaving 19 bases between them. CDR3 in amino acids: CASSQEGALLVSDTQYF. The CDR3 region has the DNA TGTGCCAGCAGCCAAGAAGGAGCTCTCCTGGTGTCGGATACGCAGTATTTT.

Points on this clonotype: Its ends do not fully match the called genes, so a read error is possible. CDR3 in amino acids: CASSPPAGGAETQHF. In nucleotides, the CDR3 is TGTGCCAGCAGTCCCCCAGCGGGAGGGGCAGAGACCCAGCACTTC. The chain recombines TRBV12-3 or TRBV12-4 with TRBJ2-5; 10 bases line up with TRBD2. This CDR3 has 15 residues.

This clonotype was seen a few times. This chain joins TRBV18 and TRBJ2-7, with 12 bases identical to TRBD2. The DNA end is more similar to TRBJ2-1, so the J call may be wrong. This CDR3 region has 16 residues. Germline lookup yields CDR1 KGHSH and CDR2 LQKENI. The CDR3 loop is CASSPMTSGRLFRQFF. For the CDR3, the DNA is TGTGCCAGCTCACCTATGACTAGCGGGAGACTGTTTCGGCAGTTCTTC.

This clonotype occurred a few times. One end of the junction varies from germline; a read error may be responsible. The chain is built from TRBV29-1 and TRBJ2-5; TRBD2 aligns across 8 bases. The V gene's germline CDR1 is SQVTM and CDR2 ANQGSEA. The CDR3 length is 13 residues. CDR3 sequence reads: CSVEPSGGPAWFF. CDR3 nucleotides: TGCAGCGTTGAACCCAGCGGGGGCCCCGCGTGGTTCTTC.

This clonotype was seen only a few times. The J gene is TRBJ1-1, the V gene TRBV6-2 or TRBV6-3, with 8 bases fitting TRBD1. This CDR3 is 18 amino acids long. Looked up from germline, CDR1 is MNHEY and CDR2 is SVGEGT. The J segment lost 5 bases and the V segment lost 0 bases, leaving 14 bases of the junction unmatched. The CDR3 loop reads CASSYSPLDRGGGTEAFF. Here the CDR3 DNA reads TGTGCCAGCAGTTACTCGCCCCTTGACAGGGGTGGTGGGACTGAAGCTTTCTTT.

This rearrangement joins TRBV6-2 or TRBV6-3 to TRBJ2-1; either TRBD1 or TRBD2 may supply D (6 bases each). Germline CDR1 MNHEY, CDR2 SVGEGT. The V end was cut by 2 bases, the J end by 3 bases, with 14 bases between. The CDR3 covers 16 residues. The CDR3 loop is CASSYERGAVYNEQFF. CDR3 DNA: TGTGCCAGCAGTTACGAAAGGGGGGCCGTCTACAATGAGCAGTTCTTC.

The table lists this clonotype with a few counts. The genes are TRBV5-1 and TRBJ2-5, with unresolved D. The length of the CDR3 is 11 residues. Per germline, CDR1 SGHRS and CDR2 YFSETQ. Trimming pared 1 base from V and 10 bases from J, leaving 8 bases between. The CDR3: CASSLKDDQYF. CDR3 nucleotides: TGCGCCAGCAGCTTGAAGGATGACCAGTACTTC.

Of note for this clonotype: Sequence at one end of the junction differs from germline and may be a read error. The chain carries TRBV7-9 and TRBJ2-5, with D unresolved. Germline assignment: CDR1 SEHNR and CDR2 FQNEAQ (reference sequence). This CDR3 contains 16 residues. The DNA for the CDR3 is TGTGCCAGCAGCTTAAGATCCGGATGGTACCAAGAGACCCAGTGCTTC. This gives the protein CASSLRSGWYQETQCF.

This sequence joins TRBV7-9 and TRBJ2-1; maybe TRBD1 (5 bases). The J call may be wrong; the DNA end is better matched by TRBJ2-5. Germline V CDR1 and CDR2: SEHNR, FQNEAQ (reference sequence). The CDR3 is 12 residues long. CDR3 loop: CASSAYRETQYF. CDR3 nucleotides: TGTGCCAGCAGCGCCTACAGGGAGACCCAGTACTTC.